This TCR beta chain was sequenced for a study of glioma-infiltrating T cells (dated by TCRdb to about 2016). For the wider study: The low-grade gliomas were WHO grade II oligodendrogliomas or astrocytomas, while the glioblastomas were WHO grade IV tumors sampled at initial diagnosis rather than at recurrent diagnosis. Before surgery, glioma patients were given dexamethasone for six or fewer days. The sequencing target for blood libraries was about 4- to 11-fold coverage of roughly one million peripheral T cells. Glioma tissue, non-neoplastic brain tissue and matched peripheral blood mononuclear cells were used as sources from which TCR alpha- and beta-chain repertoires were sequenced. Each tissue-infiltrating repertoire was compared with the same patient's peripheral blood repertoire to measure divergence between tissue and blood T-cell populations. Three low-grade glioma patients, about eight primary glioblastoma patients and three non-glioma patients contributing non-neoplastic brain tissue were included in the paired cohort. What the work shows at the level of the full study, not this receptor alone: VJ-independent divergence between tissue and blood was below expectation in non-neoplastic patients but above expectation in all gliomas, especially low-grade gliomas. Group comparisons were based on small numbers of patients: three non-neoplastic, three low-grade glioma and roughly 8 glioblastoma patients. Patients with low tissue-blood divergence were marked by a signature set of shared blood CDR3 motifs, and that set was depleted in highly divergent patients. Very few CDR3 sequences were found to be shared between tissue and blood, and this scarcity was attributed to high CDR3 diversity and limited sampling.

In its sample, this clonotype was seen many times. This receptor's antigen is unknown. The sample holds no much larger clone one base away, and base qualities are not on file. Surgical brain or tumor specimens were cryofrozen in liquid nitrogen immediately after resection, and peripheral blood cells were collected concurrently. The germline V and J ends show losses of 2 bases and 7 bases respectively, and no gene match explains 4 bases of the junction. Sequences MDHEN (CDR1) and SYDVKM (CDR2) are obtained from the germline V gene. Including cysteine and phenylalanine, the CDR3 has 13 amino acids. The DNA shown is the 39-base CDR3, in frame from base 1. TCR alpha and beta CDR3 regions were amplified with the iRepertoire nested amplicon-rescue multiplex PCR (arm-PCR) platform from RNA. The input for one-step reverse transcription and amplification was about 85-400 ng of tissue mRNA or PBMC total RNA. Following bead purification, Illumina adapters were added through a secondary multiplex PCR, and the libraries were then gel-purified between 200 and 400 bp. Demultiplexing relied on internal 6-nucleotide barcodes carried by the libraries. The libraries were sequenced on an Illumina MiSeq using 2x220 or 2x250 nucleotide paired-end reads. The study's processing was this. Paired reads were merged using FLASH 1.2.11 and were aligned to the GRCh37 human genome using BWA-MEM, after which TRA and TRB reads were extracted. V and J assignment used an IMGT-derived reference of cassette sequences and CDR3 motifs that included pseudogenes. Reads were translated in three frames, and productive CDR3s were defined by a C…FGXG motif without stop codons. Unique combinations of V-J cassette pair and CDR3 amino acid sequence were defined as clonotypes. Filtering of reads was based on Hamming distance, with the threshold set by the sequence error rate of each sample in mapped regions. TCRdb redid the processing of the public reads, applying fastp at Q25 and MiXCR, and retained in-frame beta chains. Identical CDR3 proteins give one entry, which carries the most common genes and DNA. The V and J calls follow TCRdb's processing rather than the paper's. This sample is represented by 300,000 to 450,000 distinct CDR3 sequences; roughly two fifths of them were singletons. The ten largest clones take up around 12% of the sample.

The TCR comes from a human donor with low-grade glioma or glioblastoma, undergoing nonglioma brain surgery, or in good health (not recorded which). The source material was glioma tissue, nonneoplastic brain tissue, or PBMCs (not recorded which). The sequence is built from TRBV28 and TRBJ2-7; the junction holds 8 bases that match TRBD2. The CDR3 region has the sequence CASSLVGGGEQYF. The DNA reads TGTGCCAGCAGTTTAGTCGGGGGGGGAGAGCAGTACTTC.